The rows below give T cell receptor beta chains drawn from one sample of a study of Ad26.COV2.S vaccination and SARS-CoV-2 variants. Libraries were prepared by immunoSEQ multiplex PCR; TCRdb keeps only in-frame clonotypes and omits some of them. The sample carries roughly 400,000 clones, 75% to 90% recorded once. The material sequenced was peripheral blood, taken in a trial of Ad26.COV2.S vaccine versus placebo. These receptors were taken from a person aged 18-60 years who received the Ad26.COV2.S COVID-19 vaccine or a placebo. The CDR3 runs from the conserved cysteine through the conserved F or W.

v_gene	j_gene	CDR3aa
TRBV30	TRBJ1-1	CALRGYTEAFF
TRBV2	TRBJ1-4	CAGGATNEKLFF
TRBV5-1	TRBJ2-5	CASSLERASGEKETQYF
TRBV11-2	TRBJ2-7	CASSRYYEQYF
TRBV9	TRBJ1-4	CASSVSAATNEKLFF
TRBV11-2	TRBJ2-3	CASSFRQGLSTDTQYF
TRBV13	TRBJ1-5	CASSLVQALRSNQPQHF
TRBV4-2	TRBJ1-1	CASSQEFRLVNTEAFF
TRBV25-1	TRBJ2-1	CASSVRTSGSRPYNEQFF
TRBV6-5	TRBJ1-1	CASSYKGGDTEAFF
TRBV10-1	TRBJ2-2	CASRGGLNTGELFF
TRBV4-1	TRBJ2-7	CASSPRGSSYEQYF
TRBV19	TRBJ2-1	CASSIRWLRGASYNEQFF
TRBV25-1	TRBJ2-7	CASSGRDRDYEQYF
TRBV4-2	TRBJ1-5	CASSQGTGVQPQHF
TRBV28	TRBJ2-7	CASSPSGSGYEQYF
TRBV9	TRBJ1-1	CASSVIVGLNTEAFF
TRBV28	TRBJ1-1	CASYQRAGRTEAFF
TRBV19	TRBJ2-1	CATSGLGYNEQFF